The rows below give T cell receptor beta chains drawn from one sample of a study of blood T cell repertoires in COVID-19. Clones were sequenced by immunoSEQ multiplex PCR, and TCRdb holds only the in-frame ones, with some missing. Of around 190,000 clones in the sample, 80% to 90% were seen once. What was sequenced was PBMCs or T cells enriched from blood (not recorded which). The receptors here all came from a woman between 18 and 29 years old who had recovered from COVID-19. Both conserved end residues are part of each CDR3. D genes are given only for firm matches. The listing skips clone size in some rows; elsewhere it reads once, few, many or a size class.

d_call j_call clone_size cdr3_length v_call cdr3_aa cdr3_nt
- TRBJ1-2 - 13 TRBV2 CATNTASGYGYTF TGTGCCACCAACACAGCCTCCGGCTATGGCTACACCTTC
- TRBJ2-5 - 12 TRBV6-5 CASSSTGKTQYF TGTGCCAGCAGTTCAACGGGAAAGACCCAGTACTTC
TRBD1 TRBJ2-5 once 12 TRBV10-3 CAIRGQKETQYF TGTGCCATCAGGGGACAGAAGGAGACCCAGTACTTC
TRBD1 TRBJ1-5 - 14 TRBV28 CASGLQGLRQPQHF TGTGCCAGCGGGTTACAGGGGCTCCGCCAGCCCCAGCATTTT
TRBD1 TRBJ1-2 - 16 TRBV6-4 CASSEQGAGANYGYTF TGTGCCAGCAGTGAACAGGGGGCGGGTGCCAACTATGGCTACACCTTC
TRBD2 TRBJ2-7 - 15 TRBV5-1 CASSQGLAGKYEQYF TGCGCCAGCAGCCAGGGACTAGCGGGAAAATACGAGCAGTACTTC
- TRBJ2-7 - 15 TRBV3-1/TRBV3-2 CASSPTRLVSYEQYF TGTGCCAGCAGCCCCACCAGACTAGTTTCGTACGAGCAGTACTTC
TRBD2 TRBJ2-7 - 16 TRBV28 CASSLIAGVVENEQYF TGTGCCAGCAGTTTAATTGCGGGAGTAGTCGAGAACGAGCAGTACTTC
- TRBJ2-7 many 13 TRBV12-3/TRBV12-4 CASGRGPSYEQYF TGTGCCAGCGGCCGGGGTCCTTCCTACGAGCAGTACTTC
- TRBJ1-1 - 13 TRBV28 CASSLEGRTEAFF TGTGCCAGCAGTTTGGAAGGGAGAACTGAAGCTTTCTTT
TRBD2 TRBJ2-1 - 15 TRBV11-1 CASSLGLAGYNEQFF TGTGCCAGCAGCTTAGGACTAGCGGGATACAATGAGCAGTTCTTC
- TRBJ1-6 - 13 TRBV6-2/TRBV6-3 CASSYMANSPLHF TGTGCCAGCAGTTACATGGCCAATTCACCCCTCCACTTT
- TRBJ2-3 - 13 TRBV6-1 CASSRFSTDTQYF TGTGCCAGCTCCCGTTTTAGCACAGATACGCAGTATTTT
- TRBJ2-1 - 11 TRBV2 CASAQGNEQFF TGTGCCAGCGCGCAGGGAAATGAGCAGTTCTTC
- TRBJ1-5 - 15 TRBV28 CASSFASGLRQPQHF TGTGCCAGCAGTTTCGCGTCGGGGTTGCGCCAGCCCCAGCATTTT
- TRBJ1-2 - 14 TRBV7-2 CASSLRRGWGGYTF TGTGCCAGCAGCTTAAGACGGGGATGGGGTGGCTACACCTTC
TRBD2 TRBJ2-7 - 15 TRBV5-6 CASSAGTSGYWEQYF TGTGCCAGCAGCGCCGGGACTAGCGGCTATTGGGAGCAGTACTTC
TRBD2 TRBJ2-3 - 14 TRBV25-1 CASRTSGGSDTQYF TGTGCCAGTAGGACTAGCGGGGGTTCGGATACGCAGTATTTT
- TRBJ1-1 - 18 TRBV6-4 CASSDSLGGFDLNTEAFF TGTGCCAGCAGTGACTCCTTAGGAGGGTTTGACCTGAACACTGAAGCTTTCTTT
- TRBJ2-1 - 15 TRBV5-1 CASSQIEGVWNEQFF TGCGCCAGCAGCCAGATCGAGGGGGTATGGAATGAGCAGTTCTTC
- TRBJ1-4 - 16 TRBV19 CASSPSGVATNEKLFF TGTGCCAGTAGTCCCTCGGGGGTTGCAACTAATGAAAAACTGTTTTTT
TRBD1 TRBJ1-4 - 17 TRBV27 CASSFAGQGVTNEKLFF TGTGCCAGCAGTTTTGCGGGACAGGGGGTCACTAATGAAAAACTGTTTTTT
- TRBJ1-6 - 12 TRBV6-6 CASSTAVSPLHF TGTGCCAGCAGCACGGCGGTGTCACCCCTCCACTTT
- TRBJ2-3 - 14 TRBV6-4 CASSAGGGTDTQYF TGTGCCAGCAGTGCTGGGGGCGGCACAGATACGCAGTATTTT
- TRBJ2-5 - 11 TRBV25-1 CASSDRETQYF TGTGCCAGCAGTGACAGGGAGACCCAGTACTTC
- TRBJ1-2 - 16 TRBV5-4 CASSLMGGTSTYGYTF TGTGCCAGCAGCTTAATGGGGGGGACAAGCACCTATGGCTACACCTTC
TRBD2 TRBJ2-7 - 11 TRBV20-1 CSAGSGDEQYF TGCAGTGCTGGTAGCGGGGACGAGCAGTACTTC
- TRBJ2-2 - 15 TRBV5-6 CASSLSAGYPGELFF TGTGCCAGCAGCTTGTCGGCAGGGTATCCCGGGGAGCTGTTTTTT
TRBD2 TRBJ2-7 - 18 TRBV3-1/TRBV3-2 CASSQDGAGTSANYEQYF TGTGCCAGCAGCCAAGACGGCGCCGGGACTAGCGCAAATTACGAGCAGTACTTC
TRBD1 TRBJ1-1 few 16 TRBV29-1 CSVEESGTGGYTEAFF TGCAGCGTTGAAGAGAGCGGGACAGGGGGGTACACTGAAGCTTTCTTT
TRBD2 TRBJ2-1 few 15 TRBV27 CASSLDGRYHNEQFF TGTGCCAGCAGTTTAGACGGGAGGTACCACAATGAGCAGTTCTTC
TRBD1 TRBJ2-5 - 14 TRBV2 CASSSQGVAETQYF TGTGCCAGCAGCTCACAGGGGGTGGCAGAGACCCAGTACTTC
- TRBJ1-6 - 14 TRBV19 CASSPGTPGSPLHF TGTGCCAGTAGCCCCGGGACACCGGGCTCACCCCTCCACTTT
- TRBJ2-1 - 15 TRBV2 CASITTASSYNEQFF TGTGCCAGCATAACGACAGCGAGCTCCTACAATGAGCAGTTCTTC
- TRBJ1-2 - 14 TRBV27 CASSPLQGPYGYTF TGTGCCAGCAGTCCACTACAGGGACCCTATGGCTACACCTTC
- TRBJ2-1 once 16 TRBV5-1 CASSPRTGSSYNEQFF TGCGCCAGCAGCCCGAGGACTGGCAGCTCCTACAATGAGCAGTTCTTC
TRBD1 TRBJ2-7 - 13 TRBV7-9 CASSLGQGHEQYF TGTGCCAGCAGTTTGGGACAGGGACACGAGCAGTACTTC
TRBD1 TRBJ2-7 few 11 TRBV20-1 CSARDREKQYF TGCAGTGCTAGGGACAGGGAAAAGCAGTACTTC
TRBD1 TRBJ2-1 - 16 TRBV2 CASVGQGDSSYNEQFF TGTGCCAGCGTCGGACAGGGGGACAGCTCCTACAATGAGCAGTTCTTC
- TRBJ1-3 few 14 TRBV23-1 CASSGTFPRNTIYF TGCGCCAGCAGTGGGACTTTCCCGAGAAACACCATATATTTT
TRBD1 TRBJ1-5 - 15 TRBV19 CASSTETGSHQPQHF TGTGCCAGTAGTACCGAGACAGGGTCGCATCAGCCCCAGCATTTT
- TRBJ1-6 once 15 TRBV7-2 CASSLASVGGSPLHF TGTGCCAGCAGCTTAGCTTCAGTTGGGGGCTCACCCCTCCACTTT